This T cell receptor beta chain derives from a study of long-term antiretroviral therapy in people with HIV. The CDR3 is 16 amino acids. Trimming stripped 5 bases from V and 6 bases from J, with 21 bases between. The germline V gene has CDR1 SGHAT and CDR2 FQNNGV. At survey level, the immunoSEQ assay was run in its v3.0 version. Clones were read by immunoSEQ multiplex PCR, and TCRdb kept only the in-frame ones, dropping some. Seen here are 31,000 or so clones, roughly 96% observed once, and the top ten hold around 2%. The sequence was collected from a man aged 25-45 years with HIV. The source material was unsorted PBMCs, sampled approximately 6.5 years after starting antiretroviral therapy. This chain connects TRBV11-2 to TRBJ2-3; D possibly corresponds to TRBD2 (6 bases). The CDR3 region is CASSPTSSFALDTQYF. The CDR3, as DNA: TGTGCCAGCAGCCCGACTAGTTCGTTTGCGTTGGATACGCAGTATTTT.